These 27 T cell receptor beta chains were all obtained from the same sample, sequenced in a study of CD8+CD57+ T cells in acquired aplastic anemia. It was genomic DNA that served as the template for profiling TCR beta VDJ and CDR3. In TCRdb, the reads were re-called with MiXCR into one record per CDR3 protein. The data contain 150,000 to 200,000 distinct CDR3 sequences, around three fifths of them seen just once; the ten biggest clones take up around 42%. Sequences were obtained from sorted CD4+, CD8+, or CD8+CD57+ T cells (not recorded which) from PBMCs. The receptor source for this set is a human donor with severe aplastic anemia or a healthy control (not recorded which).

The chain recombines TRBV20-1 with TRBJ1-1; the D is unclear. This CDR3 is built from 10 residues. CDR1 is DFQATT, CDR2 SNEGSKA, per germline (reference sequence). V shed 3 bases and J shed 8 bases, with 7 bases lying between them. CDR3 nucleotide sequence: TGCAGTGCTAGTCGACTAGAAGCTTTCTTT. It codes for CSASRLEAFF.

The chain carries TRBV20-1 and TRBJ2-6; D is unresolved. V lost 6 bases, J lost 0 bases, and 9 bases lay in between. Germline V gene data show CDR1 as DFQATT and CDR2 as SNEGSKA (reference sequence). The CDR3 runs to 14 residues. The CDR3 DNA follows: TGCAGTGCGGCCAGAGGCTCTGGGGCCAACGTCCTGACTTTC. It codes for CSAARGSGANVLTF.

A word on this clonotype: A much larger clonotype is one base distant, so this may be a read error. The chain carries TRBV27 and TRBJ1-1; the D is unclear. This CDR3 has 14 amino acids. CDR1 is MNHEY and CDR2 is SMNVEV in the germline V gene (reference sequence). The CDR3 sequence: CAGSLDVVGTEAFF. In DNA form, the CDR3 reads TGTGCCGGCAGTTTAGACGTGGTTGGGACTGAAGCTTTCTTT.

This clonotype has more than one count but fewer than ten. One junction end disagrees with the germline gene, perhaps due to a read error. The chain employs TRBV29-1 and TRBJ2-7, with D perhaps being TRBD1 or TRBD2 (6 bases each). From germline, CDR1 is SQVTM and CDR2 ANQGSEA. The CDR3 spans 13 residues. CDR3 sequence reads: CSVQEGGSYEQYF. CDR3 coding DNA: TGCAGCGTTCAAGAGGGGGGCAGCTACGAGCAGTACTTC.

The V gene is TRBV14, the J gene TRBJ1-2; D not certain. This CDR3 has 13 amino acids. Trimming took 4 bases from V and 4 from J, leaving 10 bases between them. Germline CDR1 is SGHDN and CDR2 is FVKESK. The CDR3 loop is CASSRGPSYGYTF. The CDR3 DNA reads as TGTGCCAGCAGCCGAGGACCGTCCTATGGCTACACCTTC.

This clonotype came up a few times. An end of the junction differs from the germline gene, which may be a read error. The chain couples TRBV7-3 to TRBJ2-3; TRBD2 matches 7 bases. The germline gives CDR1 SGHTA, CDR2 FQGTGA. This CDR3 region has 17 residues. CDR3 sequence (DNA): TGCGCCAGCAGCGGGACGCTCTCGGGAACATACACAGATACGCAGTATTTT. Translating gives CASSGTLSGTYTDTQYF.

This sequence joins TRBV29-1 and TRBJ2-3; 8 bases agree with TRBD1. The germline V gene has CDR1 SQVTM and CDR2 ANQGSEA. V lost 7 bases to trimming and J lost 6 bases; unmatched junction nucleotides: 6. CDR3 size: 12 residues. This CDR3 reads CSASDRADTQYF. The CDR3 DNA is TGCAGCGCCTCGGACAGGGCGGATACGCAGTATTTT.

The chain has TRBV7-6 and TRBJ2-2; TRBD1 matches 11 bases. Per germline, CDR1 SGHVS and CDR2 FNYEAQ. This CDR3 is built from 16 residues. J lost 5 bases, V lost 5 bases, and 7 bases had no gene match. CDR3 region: CASSRTGGGRTGELFF. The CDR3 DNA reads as TGTGCCAGCAGCCGGACAGGGGGCGGGAGGACCGGGGAGCTGTTTTTT.

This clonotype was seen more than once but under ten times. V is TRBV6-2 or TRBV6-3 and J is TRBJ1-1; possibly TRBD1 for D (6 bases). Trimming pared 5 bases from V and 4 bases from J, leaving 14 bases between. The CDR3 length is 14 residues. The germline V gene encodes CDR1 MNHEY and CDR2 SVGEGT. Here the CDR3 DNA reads TGTGCCAGCAGTGCCCGACAGGCCCCCACTGAAGCTTTCTTT. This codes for CASSARQAPTEAFF.

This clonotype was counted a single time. The CDR3: CAISLGQGGYNEQFF. The CDR3 nucleotides read TGTGCCATCAGCTTAGGACAGGGGGGATACAATGAGCAGTTCTTC. The chain uses TRBV24-1 and TRBJ2-1; 10 bases are a match to TRBD1. V shed 11 bases, J shed 4 bases, and the junction held 10 bases outside the gene matches. The germline CDR1 and CDR2 sequences are KGHDR and SFDVKD. There are 15 residues in the CDR3.

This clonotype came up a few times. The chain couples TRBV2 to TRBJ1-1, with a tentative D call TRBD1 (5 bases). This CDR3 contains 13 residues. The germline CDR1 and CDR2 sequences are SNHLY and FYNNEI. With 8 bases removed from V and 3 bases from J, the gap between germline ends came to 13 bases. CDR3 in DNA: TGTGCCAGCGCGAGACAGAGAGACACTGAAGCTTTCTTT. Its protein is CASARQRDTEAFF.

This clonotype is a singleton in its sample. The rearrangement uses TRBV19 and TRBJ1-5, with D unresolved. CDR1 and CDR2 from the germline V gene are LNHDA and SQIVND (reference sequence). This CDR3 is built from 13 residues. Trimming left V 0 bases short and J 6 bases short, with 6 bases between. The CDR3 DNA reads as TGTGCCAGTAGTATAGATCGTGGTCAGCCCCAGCATTTT. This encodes CASSIDRGQPQHF.

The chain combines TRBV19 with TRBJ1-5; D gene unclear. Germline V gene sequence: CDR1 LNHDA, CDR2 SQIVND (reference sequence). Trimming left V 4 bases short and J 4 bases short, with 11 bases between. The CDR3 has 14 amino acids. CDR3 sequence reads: CASSTGFRNQPQHF. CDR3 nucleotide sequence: TGTGCCAGTAGTACGGGCTTCAGGAATCAGCCCCAGCATTTT.

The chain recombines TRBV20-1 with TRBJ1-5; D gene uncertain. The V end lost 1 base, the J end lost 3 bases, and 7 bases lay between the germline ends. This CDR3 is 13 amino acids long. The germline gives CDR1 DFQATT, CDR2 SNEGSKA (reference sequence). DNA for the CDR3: TGCAGTGCTAGAGTTGAACCCAATCAGCCCCAGCATTTT. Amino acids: CSARVEPNQPQHF.

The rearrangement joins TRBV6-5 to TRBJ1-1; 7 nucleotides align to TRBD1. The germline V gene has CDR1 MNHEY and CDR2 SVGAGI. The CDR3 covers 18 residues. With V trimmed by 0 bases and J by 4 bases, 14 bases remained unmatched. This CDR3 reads CASSYSIPETGIGTEAFF. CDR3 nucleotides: TGTGCCAGCAGTTACTCAATACCCGAGACAGGGATCGGCACTGAAGCTTTCTTT.

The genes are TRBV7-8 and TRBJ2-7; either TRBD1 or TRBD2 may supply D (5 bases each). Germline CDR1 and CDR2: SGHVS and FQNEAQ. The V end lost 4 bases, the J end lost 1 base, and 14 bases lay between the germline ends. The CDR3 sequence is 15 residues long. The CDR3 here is CASSSPPRGSYEQYF. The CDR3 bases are TGTGCCAGCAGCTCCCCACCGAGGGGTTCCTACGAGCAGTACTTC.

CDR3 amino acids: CSATGGIGEEVETQYF. In DNA form, the CDR3 reads TGCAGTGCTACAGGTGGGATCGGGGAAGAGGTAGAGACCCAGTACTTC. The rearrangement links TRBV20-1 to TRBJ2-5, with a weak D call TRBD2 (5 bases). Trimming took off 4 bases at V and 4 bases at J, with 22 bases between the two ends. In germline, CDR1 is DFQATT, CDR2 SNEGSKA (reference sequence). The CDR3 is 16 residues long.

The CDR3 protein is CASSTSRVRDEAFF. In nucleotides, the CDR3 is TGTGCCAGCAGCACCTCCAGAGTCAGGGATGAAGCTTTCTTT. The rearrangement links TRBV11-2 to TRBJ1-1; D may be TRBD1 (5 bases). V gave up 5 bases and J gave up 7 bases, with 17 bases separating them. The CDR3 is 14 amino acids. Looked up from germline, CDR1 is SGHAT and CDR2 is FQNNGV.

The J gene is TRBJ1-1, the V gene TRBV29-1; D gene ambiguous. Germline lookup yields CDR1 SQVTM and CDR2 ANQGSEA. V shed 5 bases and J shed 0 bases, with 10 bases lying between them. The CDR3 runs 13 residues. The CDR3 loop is CSVLPRVNTEAFF. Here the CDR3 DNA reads TGCAGCGTTCTTCCCCGTGTGAACACTGAAGCTTTCTTT.

CDR3 sequence reads: CASSHGATGAYEQYF. DNA of the CDR3: TGCGCCAGCAGCCACGGTGCGACAGGGGCCTACGAGCAGTACTTC. This rearrangement joins TRBV4-1 to TRBJ2-7; TRBD1 agrees at 8 bases. The junction had 6 bases not matched to a gene; V was cut back by 3 bases and J by 2 bases. Germline V gene data show CDR1 as MGHRA and CDR2 as YSYEKL. This CDR3 has 15 amino acids.

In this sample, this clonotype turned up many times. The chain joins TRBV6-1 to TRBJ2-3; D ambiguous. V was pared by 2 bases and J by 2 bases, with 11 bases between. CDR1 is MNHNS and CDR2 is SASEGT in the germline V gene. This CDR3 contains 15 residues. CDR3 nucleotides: TGTGCCAGCAGTGAACCAGGCCTTGCCACAGATACGCAGTATTTT. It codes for CASSEPGLATDTQYF.

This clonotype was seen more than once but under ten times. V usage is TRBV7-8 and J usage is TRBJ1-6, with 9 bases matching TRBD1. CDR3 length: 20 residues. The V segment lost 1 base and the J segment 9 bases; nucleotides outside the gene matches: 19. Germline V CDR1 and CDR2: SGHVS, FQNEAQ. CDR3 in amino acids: CASSLVSRWGDRVWGSPLHF. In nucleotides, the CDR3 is TGTGCCAGCAGCTTAGTGAGTCGGTGGGGGGACAGGGTCTGGGGTTCACCCCTCCACTTT. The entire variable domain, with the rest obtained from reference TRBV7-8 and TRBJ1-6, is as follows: GAGVSQSPRYKVAKRGQDVALRCDPISGHVSLFWYQQALGQGPEFLTYFQNEAQLDKSGLPSDRFFAERPEGSVSTLKIQRTQQEDSAVYLCASSLVSRWGDRVWGSPLHFGNGTRLTVT.

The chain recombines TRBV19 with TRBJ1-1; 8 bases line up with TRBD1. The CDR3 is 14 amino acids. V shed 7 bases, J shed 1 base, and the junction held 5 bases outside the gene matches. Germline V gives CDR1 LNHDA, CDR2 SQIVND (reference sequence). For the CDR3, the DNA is TGTGCCAGTACCGCAGGGGGCTGGAACACTGAAGCTTTCTTT. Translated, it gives CASTAGGWNTEAFF.

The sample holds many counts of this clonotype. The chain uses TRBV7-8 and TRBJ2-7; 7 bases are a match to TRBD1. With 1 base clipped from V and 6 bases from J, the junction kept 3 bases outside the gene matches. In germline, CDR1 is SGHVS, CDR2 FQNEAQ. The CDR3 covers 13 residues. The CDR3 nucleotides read TGTGCCAGCAGCTTAGTACAGGGGAGCGAGCAGTACTTC. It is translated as CASSLVQGSEQYF. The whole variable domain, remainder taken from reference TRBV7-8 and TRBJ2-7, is GAGVSQSPRYKVAKRGQDVALRCDPISGHVSLFWYQQALGQGPEFLTYFQNEAQLDKSGLPSDRFFAERPEGSVSTLKIQRTQQEDSAVYLCASSLVQGSEQYFGPGTRLTVT.

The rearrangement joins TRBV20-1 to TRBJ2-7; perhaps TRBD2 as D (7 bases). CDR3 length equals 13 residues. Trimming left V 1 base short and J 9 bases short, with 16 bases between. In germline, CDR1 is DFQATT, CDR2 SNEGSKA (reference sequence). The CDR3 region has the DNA TGCAGTGCTAGAGGGTTTGGCGGGGGCATGCAGTACTTC. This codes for CSARGFGGGMQYF.

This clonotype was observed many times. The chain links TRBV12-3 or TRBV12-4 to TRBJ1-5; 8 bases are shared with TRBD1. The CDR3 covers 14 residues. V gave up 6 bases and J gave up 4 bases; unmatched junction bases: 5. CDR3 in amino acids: CASRQDRVNQPQHF. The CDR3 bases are TGTGCCAGCAGACAGGACAGGGTGAATCAGCCCCAGCATTTT.

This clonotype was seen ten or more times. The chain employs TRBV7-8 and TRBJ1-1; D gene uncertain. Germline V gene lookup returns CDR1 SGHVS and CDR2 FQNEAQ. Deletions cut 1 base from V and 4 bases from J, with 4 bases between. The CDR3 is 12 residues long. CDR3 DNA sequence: TGTGCCAGCAGCTTAGGGGTCACTGAAGCTTTCTTT. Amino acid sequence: CASSLGVTEAFF.